A single sample is the source of the 30 T cell receptor beta chains below, sequenced in a study of blood T cell repertoires in COVID-19. The method was immunoSEQ multiplex PCR; TCRdb's version includes in-frame clones alone and lacks a portion of them. This table holds over 200,000 clones, approximately 85% found once. The sample taken for sequencing was PBMCs or T cells enriched from blood (not recorded which). The receptors were sampled from a woman in her fifties or sixties who had recovered from COVID-19.

The gene calls are TRBV7-8 and TRBJ2-7; 8 bases map to TRBD1. Germline CDR1 reads SGHVS; CDR2 reads FQNEAQ. This CDR3 region has 15 residues. Trimming removed 4 bases from V and 2 bases from J; junction bases left unmatched: 7. The CDR3 DNA follows: TGTGCCAGCAGCTCAAGGACAGGGCTTACCTACGAGCAGTACTTC. It is translated as CASSSRTGLTYEQYF.

The chain recombines TRBV6-5 with TRBJ1-5, with D possibly matching TRBD1 (6 bases). The CDR3 has 16 amino acids. CDR1 and CDR2 (germline): MNHEY, SVGAGI. The V end was cut by 2 bases, the J end by 4 bases, with 15 bases between. CDR3 nucleotide sequence: TGTGCCAGCAGTTACAGGGAGGGGGGGCCAAATCAGCCCCAGCATTTT. This gives the protein CASSYREGGPNQPQHF.

The chain's CDR3 is CASSFQKNQPQHF. CDR3 nucleotide sequence: TGTGCCAGCAGCTTTCAGAAAAATCAGCCCCAGCATTTT. The chain is built from TRBV11-2 and TRBJ1-5, with D unclear. Germline V gene sequence: CDR1 SGHAT, CDR2 FQNNGV. Trimming removed 3 bases at V and 4 bases at J, with 7 bases between. The CDR3 has 13 residues.

Turning to this clone: This sample also contains other DNA sequences that code for the same CDR3. V usage is TRBV5-1 and J usage is TRBJ2-1; D call uncertain. CDR1 and CDR2 (germline): SGHRS, YFSETQ. V was cut by 1 base and J by 0 bases, with 8 bases left in between. The CDR3 sequence is 15 residues long. CDR3: CASSLNPGSYNEQFF. CDR3 nucleotide sequence: TGCGCCAGCAGCTTGAATCCGGGCTCCTACAATGAGCAGTTCTTC.

The chain recombines TRBV3-1 (or the pseudogene TRBV3-2) with TRBJ2-1, with TRBD2 matching 7 bases. The ends lost 1 base at V and 4 bases at J; junction bases unmatched: 10. Germline lookup yields CDR1 LGHDT and CDR2 YNNKEL (reference sequence). The CDR3 has 17 residues. CDR3 sequence: CASSQGSGTKSYNEQFF. Written as DNA, the CDR3 is TGTGCCAGCAGCCAAGGATCCGGGACTAAGTCATACAATGAGCAGTTCTTC.

The CDR3 DNA sequence: TGCGCCAGCGGAGAGGCCCCTCCGAACACTGAAGCTTTCTTT. This encodes CASGEAPPNTEAFF. V gene TRBV5-1 combines with J gene TRBJ1-1; D remains ambiguous. Germline V gene sequence: CDR1 SGHRS, CDR2 YFSETQ. The CDR3 is 14 amino acids. The V gene lost 7 bases and the J gene lost 1 base, with 14 bases spanning the gap.

The gene calls are TRBV7-9 and TRBJ2-3; 10 bases agree with TRBD1. Unmatched junction bases numbered 4, after V lost 5 bases and J lost 5 bases. In germline, CDR1 is SEHNR, CDR2 FQNEAQ (reference sequence). The CDR3 sequence is 14 residues long. In DNA form, the CDR3 reads TGTGCCAGCAGCGCTGGACAGGGGGAAGATACGCAGTATTTT. It codes for CASSAGQGEDTQYF.

This rearrangement joins TRBV28 to TRBJ2-1, with TRBD2 matching over 7 bases. With 5 bases clipped from V and 4 bases from J, the junction kept 11 bases outside the gene matches. Germline lookup yields CDR1 MDHEN and CDR2 SYDVKM. The CDR3 covers 16 residues. The CDR3 bases are TGTGCCAGCAGTCCGACGTGGCGGGAGCTATACAATGAGCAGTTCTTC. It is translated as CASSPTWRELYNEQFF.

This clone was detected a few times. The chain joins TRBV28 to TRBJ1-4; D is ambiguous. Germline assignment: CDR1 MDHEN and CDR2 SYDVKM. The CDR3 has 13 amino acids. Trimming left V 5 bases short and J 6 bases short, with 10 bases between. CDR3 sequence reads: CASSLPEDEKLFF. CDR3 coding DNA: TGTGCCAGCAGTCTCCCGGAGGATGAAAAACTGTTTTTT.

The chain links TRBV28 to TRBJ1-5; D perhaps matches TRBD1 (6 bases). The V end was cut by 6 bases, the J end by 2 bases, with 8 bases between. This CDR3 is built from 13 residues. CDR1 is MDHEN and CDR2 is SYDVKM in the germline V gene. CDR3 coding DNA: TGTGCCAGCAGGCGGACAGGCAATCAGCCCCAGCATTTT. The encoded protein is CASRRTGNQPQHF.

The chain has TRBV5-4 and TRBJ1-1, with TRBD1 matching over 10 bases. V was clipped by 4 bases and J by 6 bases; unmatched bases: 6. Per germline, CDR1 SGHNT and CDR2 YYREEE (reference sequence). The CDR3 spans 14 residues. The CDR3 DNA follows: TGTGCCAGCAGCCAGGGACAGGGGTATTCTGAAGCTTTCTTT. Protein: CASSQGQGYSEAFF.

The chain uses TRBV5-1 and TRBJ1-6, with 10 bases that match TRBD1. The V segment lost 4 bases and the J segment 9 bases; nucleotides outside the gene matches: 7. The CDR3 consists of 15 residues. The germline gives CDR1 SGHRS, CDR2 YFSETQ. Here the CDR3 reads CASSGGTGAGSPLHF. The CDR3 DNA follows: TGCGCCAGCAGCGGCGGGACAGGGGCCGGTTCACCCCTCCACTTT.

V and J are TRBV4-2 and TRBJ1-5; 7 bases are a match to TRBD1. Per the germline V gene, CDR1 is LGHNA and CDR2 is YNFKEQ. CDR3 length: 15 amino acids. V lost 4 bases and J lost 4; bases outside the gene matches: 7. The CDR3 spells CASSRSQGSNQPQHF. CDR3 DNA sequence: TGTGCCAGCAGCCGTTCACAGGGGAGTAATCAGCCCCAGCATTTT.

The rearrangement uses TRBV18 and TRBJ1-1, with D possibly TRBD1 on 6 matching bases. This CDR3 contains 13 residues. The ends were cut back, 3 bases at V and 8 bases at J, with 13 bases in the middle. Germline loops: CDR1 KGHSH, CDR2 LQKENI. The CDR3 reads CASSPFKRGEAFF. CDR3 nucleotides: TGTGCCAGCTCACCGTTCAAGAGGGGGGAAGCTTTCTTT.

V and J are TRBV27 and TRBJ1-1; no clear D. The V and J ends lost 4 bases and 5 bases respectively, with 17 bases between them. Germline loops: CDR1 MNHEY, CDR2 SMNVEV (reference sequence). The CDR3 runs to 15 residues. CDR3 protein: CASSYASSPGTEAFF. The CDR3, as DNA: TGTGCCAGCAGTTACGCTTCCAGTCCGGGGACTGAAGCTTTCTTT.

The chain uses TRBV9 and TRBJ1-2, with D possibly matching TRBD1 (5 bases). V lost 1 base to trimming and J lost 3 bases, with 7 bases between them. Germline V CDR1 and CDR2: SGDLS, YYNGEE. This CDR3 has 13 residues. The CDR3 nucleotides read TGTGCCAGCAGCGTAAGGACACACTATGGCTACACCTTC. It is translated as CASSVRTHYGYTF.

This clone was found a few times. V and J are TRBV28 and TRBJ2-5, with TRBD1 matching 9 bases. Germline CDR1 reads MDHEN; CDR2 reads SYDVKM. J lost 3 bases, V lost 5 bases, and 7 bases had no gene match. The CDR3 loop spans 15 amino acids. CDR3 amino acids: CASSRDREVEETQYF. CDR3 bases: TGTGCCAGCAGTAGGGACAGGGAAGTCGAAGAGACCCAGTACTTC.

This clone occurred once. V and J are TRBV28 and TRBJ2-7, with 7 positions matching TRBD2. V shed 3 bases and J 1 base; nucleotides not matched to a gene: 9. CDR1 is MDHEN, CDR2 SYDVKM, per germline. CDR3 length equals 16 residues. The CDR3 sequence is CASSLMVLAVSYEQYF. The CDR3 bases are TGTGCCAGCAGTTTGATGGTCCTAGCGGTTTCCTACGAGCAGTACTTC.

The chain combines TRBV27 with TRBJ1-2, with 7 nucleotides matching TRBD1. Losses at the gene ends were 7 bases for V and 4 bases for J; bases not matched to a gene: 6. The CDR3 covers 13 residues. Looked up from germline, CDR1 is MNHEY and CDR2 is SMNVEV (reference sequence). The CDR3 here is CASKTGKGYGYTF. The DNA for the CDR3 is TGTGCCAGCAAGACAGGGAAGGGCTATGGCTACACCTTC.

The rearrangement links TRBV6-1 to TRBJ2-7; 9 bases line up with TRBD1. The CDR3 is 14 amino acids. After removal of 1 base from V and 5 bases from J, the junction contained 3 bases not matched to a gene. CDR1 MNHNS and CDR2 SASEGT come from the germline V gene. The DNA of the CDR3 is TGTGCCAGCAGTGAAGGGGACAGGGTCCACGAGCAGTACTTC. Translating gives CASSEGDRVHEQYF.

The chain carries TRBV5-6 and TRBJ1-2; TRBD1 matches at 8 bases. Germline assignment: CDR1 SGHDT and CDR2 YYEEEE. The CDR3 totals 13 residues. Trimming cost V 5 bases and J 2 bases; bases outside gene matches: 2. The CDR3 loop reads CASRWTGNYGYTF. The CDR3 DNA follows: TGTGCCAGCAGGTGGACAGGGAACTATGGCTACACCTTC. The full variable domain, completed using reference TRBV5-6 and TRBJ1-2, is DAGVTQSPTHLIKTRGQQVTLRCSPKSGHDTVSWYQQALGQGPQFIFQYYEEEERQRGNFPDRFSGHQFPNYSSELNVNALLLGDSALYLCASRWTGNYGYTFGSGTRLTVV.

As regards this clone: The sample contains more than one DNA sequence encoding this CDR3. The CDR3 here is CASSQGANSPLHF. The CDR3 DNA reads as TGCGCCAGCAGCCAGGGGGCCAATTCACCCCTCCACTTT. The V and J genes are TRBV4-1 and TRBJ1-6, with TRBD1 as a possible D gene (6 bases). Trimming shortened V by 3 bases and J by 7 bases, and 7 bases separated the two germline ends. CDR3 size: 13 residues. CDR1 is MGHRA, CDR2 YSYEKL, per germline.

A remark on this clone: Germline is not matched at one junction end, which may reflect a read error. The chain recombines TRBV7-7 with TRBJ2-1; 12 bases are a match to TRBD2. The CDR3 has 19 residues. The germline CDR1 and CDR2 sequences are SSHAT and FNYEAQ (reference sequence). The CDR3 DNA reads TGTGCTAGCAGCTTAGTACCCCCGGCTAGCGGGAGGGCAGACAATGAGCAGTTCTTC. Protein product: CASSLVPPASGRADNEQFF.

The count of this clone is one. A read error may produce the germline difference seen at one junction end. The chain employs TRBV19 and TRBJ1-5; 10 bases match TRBD1. The CDR3 has 14 amino acids. Germline CDR1 LNHDA, CDR2 SQIVND (reference sequence). The CDR3: CASSVTGGKQPQHF. DNA of the CDR3: TGTGCCAGTAGCGTGACAGGGGGCAAGCAGCCCCAGCATTTT. Using reference TRBV19 and TRBJ1-5 for the parts outside the CDR3, the full variable domain is DGGITQSPKYLFRKEGQNVTLSCEQNLNHDAMYWYRQDPGQGLRLIYYSQIVNDFQKGDIAEGYSVSREKKESFPLTVTSAQKNPTAFYLCASSVTGGKQPQHFGDGTRLSIL.

J is TRBJ2-1 and V is TRBV7-3, with 9 bases aligning to TRBD2. V lost 3 bases to trimming and J lost 8 bases; unmatched junction nucleotides: 8. CDR1 and CDR2 from the germline V gene are SGHTA and FQGTGA. The CDR3 sequence is 15 residues long. The CDR3, as DNA: TGTGCCAGCAGCTTTATTGTAGCGGGAGAACATGAGCAGTTCTTC. Translating gives CASSFIVAGEHEQFF.

The CDR3 here is CASSRLGSEQFF. The CDR3 DNA reads TGTGCCAGCAGCAGACTAGGCAGTGAGCAGTTCTTC. The J gene is TRBJ2-1, the V gene TRBV27, with a weak D call TRBD2 (6 bases). Germline lookup yields CDR1 MNHEY and CDR2 SMNVEV (reference sequence). CDR3 length: 12 residues. Deletions cut 6 bases from V and 9 bases from J, with 12 bases between.

The V and J genes are TRBV28 and TRBJ2-1; D possibly corresponds to TRBD2 (8 bases). Deletions cut 4 bases from V and 9 bases from J, with 25 bases between. This CDR3 is built from 17 residues. Germline V gene data show CDR1 as MDHEN and CDR2 as SYDVKM. The CDR3 nucleotides are TGTGCCAGCAGTTACGCCAGCGGGAGACAGGGAAAAGCTGAGCAGTTCTTC. Its translation: CASSYASGRQGKAEQFF.

This chain connects TRBV3-1 (or the pseudogene TRBV3-2) to TRBJ1-2; D unresolved. The CDR3 totals 16 residues. V lost 4 bases, J lost 8 bases, and 23 bases lay in between. Germline-derived CDR1 and CDR2 are LGHDT and YNNKEL (reference sequence). For the CDR3, the DNA is TGTGCCAGCAGCCTAGGTCGAGGGCGAGACGTTTGGGGCTACACCTTC. Its translation is CASSLGRGRDVWGYTF.

The rearrangement joins TRBV10-3 to TRBJ2-3; 8 bases line up with TRBD2. Germline V gene data show CDR1 as ENHRY and CDR2 as SYGVKD. The junction had 8 bases not matched to a gene; V was cut back by 0 bases and J by 0 bases. The CDR3 contains 18 residues. The chain's CDR3 is CAISESWASGSSTDTQYF. The CDR3 DNA is TGTGCCATCAGTGAGTCCTGGGCTAGCGGGTCTAGCACAGATACGCAGTATTTT.

The gene calls are TRBV7-9 and TRBJ1-2; no definite D call. The CDR3 loop spans 12 amino acids. Germline CDR1 and CDR2: SEHNR and FQNEAQ (reference sequence). V lost 5 bases and J lost 4, with 8 bases in between. For the CDR3, the DNA is TGTGCCAGCAGCCTAGACACCTATGGCTACACCTTC. Its translation: CASSLDTYGYTF.